This note documents a single TCR beta chain sequence. No antigen is known for it. The CDR3 is 16 amino acids. Germline loops: CDR1 SGHNT, CDR2 YENEEA. V was cut by 0 bases and J by 4 bases, with 15 bases left in between. This specimen belongs to a study of B cell selection in AIRE deficiency. The study, taken as a whole, reports: In TCRBV usage, CDR3 length and diversity, patient Tconv and Treg cells matched healthy donors. About 30.6% of healthy-donor shared Treg TCRbeta sequences appeared in patient Tconv cells.

Methods used by the authors: Patients' conventional T cells yielded about 100,000 distinct TCRbeta sequences; donors' under 1.5x10^5. The method was immunoSEQ multiplex PCR; TCRdb's version includes in-frame clones alone and lacks a portion of them. D and trimming come from the DNA, and the V and J calls and clone size come from that table. The table has around 24,000 clones, approximately 96% seen once; the top ten hold roughly 0.18%. CD4+CD127+ cells were sorted as the conventional CD4 T cells. Healthy unrelated donors supplied the control samples. This clonotype originated in a human donor in good health. Sequences were obtained from CD4+CD127+ conventional T cells sorted from PBMCs. The chain recombines TRBV11-3 with TRBJ1-1; D may be TRBD1 (5 bases). CDR3: CASSLETRIGGTEAFF. In DNA, the CDR3 is TGTGCCAGCAGCTTAGAGACACGGATCGGGGGCACTGAAGCTTTCTTT.